The clone carrying this TCR beta chain was recorded at least ten times. The antigen is undetermined. A junction end diverges from the germline sequence, so it may reflect a read error. In TCRdb, the reads were re-called with MiXCR into one record per CDR3 protein. The sample shows about 250,000 distinct CDR3 sequences, about 5.9% of them seen only once. These data come from a study of T cell repertoires in cytomegalovirus infection. Study overall: Signatures in public TCR beta sequences pointed to both CMV infection and matching HLA type. Study-wide results and limits: There were HLA-C-restricted CMV-specific TCR beta clonotypes dominating the ex vivo response. The study identified carriers of CMV plus the relevant HLA from cumulative public TCR beta family frequency.

CDR3 length: 13 residues. Germline CDR1 is SGHTA and CDR2 is FQGNSA. The sample was PBMCs. V usage is TRBV7-2 and J usage is TRBJ2-7, with D uncertain. The source is a human donor in good health (CMV status not recorded). Some clones in this sample may be carry-over from other donors' samples. The CDR3 region has the DNA TGTGCCAGCAGCCTAAACCCCACCCTGGATTCCGACTTC. This sequence encodes CASSLNPTLDSDF.